The table lists the clone carrying this TCR beta chain with a few counts. As yet, its antigen is unknown. The study isolated at least 6.5 million PBMCs from each sample. The CDR3 has 16 amino acids. Deletions cut 6 bases from V and 0 bases from J, with 15 bases between. Germline CDR1 reads MNHNS; CDR2 reads SASEGT. It was with a sample-barcoded 5' primer and a J-beta primer mix that a second PCR of roughly 6 to 11 cycles was run. Each cDNA molecule received a tag from a template-switch adaptor that had 12 random nucleotides. A single record per CDR3 protein comes from TCRdb applying MiXCR to the 5' RACE reads. The sample yields around 1.5 million distinct CDR3 sequences, approximately 32% seen once. The sample belongs to a study of blood T cells in healthy people across ages. Overall study results and limits: Significant beta diversity loss was already apparent by age about 39, declining roughly linearly. Any conclusive comparison of naive versus antigen-experienced cells was prevented by using unsorted PBMCs.

Material for sequencing was blood. The TCR was taken from a woman between 25 and 40 years old in good health. This chain uses TRBV6-1 with TRBJ2-1, with D perhaps given as TRBD1 or TRBD2 (5 bases each). The CDR3 sequence is CASRTLWGTSYNEQFF. CDR3 DNA sequence: TGTGCCAGCAGGACCCTTTGGGGGACCTCCTACAATGAGCAGTTCTTC.